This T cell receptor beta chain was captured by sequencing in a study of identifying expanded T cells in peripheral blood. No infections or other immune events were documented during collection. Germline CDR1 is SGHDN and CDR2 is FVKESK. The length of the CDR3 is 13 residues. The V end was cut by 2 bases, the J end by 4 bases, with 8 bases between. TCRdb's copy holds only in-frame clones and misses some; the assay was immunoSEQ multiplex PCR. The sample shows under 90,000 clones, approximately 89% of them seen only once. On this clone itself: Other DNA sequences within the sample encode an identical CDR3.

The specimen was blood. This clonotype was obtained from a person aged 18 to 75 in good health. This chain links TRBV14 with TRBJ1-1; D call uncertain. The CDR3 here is CASSQSIGTEAFF. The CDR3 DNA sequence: TGTGCCAGCAGCCAAAGTATAGGCACTGAAGCTTTCTTT. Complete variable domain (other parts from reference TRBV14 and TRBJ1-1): EAGVTQFPSHSVIEKGQTVTLRCDPISGHDNLYWYRRVMGKEIKFLLHFVKESKQDESGMPNNRFLAERTGGTYSTLKVQPAELEDSGVYFCASSQSIGTEAFFGQGTRLTVV.